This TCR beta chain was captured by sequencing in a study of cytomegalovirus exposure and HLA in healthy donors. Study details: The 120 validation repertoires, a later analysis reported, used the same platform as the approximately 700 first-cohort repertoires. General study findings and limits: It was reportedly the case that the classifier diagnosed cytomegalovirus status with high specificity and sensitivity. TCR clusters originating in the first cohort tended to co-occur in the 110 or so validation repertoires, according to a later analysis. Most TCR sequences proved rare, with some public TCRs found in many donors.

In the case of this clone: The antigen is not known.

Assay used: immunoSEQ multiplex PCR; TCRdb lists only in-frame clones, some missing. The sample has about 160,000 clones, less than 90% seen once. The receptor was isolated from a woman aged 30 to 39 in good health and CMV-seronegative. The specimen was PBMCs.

The DNA of the CDR3 is TGTGCCAGCAGCTTGATGACAGGGACCTATGGCTACACCTTC. It codes for CASSLMTGTYGYTF. The chain carries TRBV5-4 and TRBJ1-2; 7 nucleotides line up with TRBD1. J gave up 4 bases and V 1 base, and 4 bases lay outside the gene matches. The CDR3 is 14 residues long. The germline gives CDR1 SGHNT, CDR2 YYREEE (reference sequence).